These 17 T cell receptor beta chains were all obtained from the same sample, sequenced in a study of identical twins. TCRdb reprocessed the 5' RACE reads via MiXCR and lists one record per CDR3 protein. The profile shows under 300,000 distinct CDR3 sequences, about 9% of them singletons. This same sample was also part of a study on yellow fever vaccine responses in identical twins.

Material: CD8+ T cells sorted from blood. Receptor source: a woman aged 18-29 years in good health.

This clonotype has a handful of counts. The CDR3, as DNA: TGTGCCAGCAGCGTAGGGGAGGGGACTAGCACAGATACGCAGTATTTT. Its translation is CASSVGEGTSTDTQYF. The chain joins TRBV9 to TRBJ2-3; 7 nucleotides agree with TRBD2. The germline CDR1 and CDR2 sequences are SGDLS and YYNGEE. V lost 0 bases and J lost 0; bases outside the gene matches: 4. This CDR3 comprises 16 residues.

The sample holds many counts of this clonotype. This chain's CDR3 is CASSQEVWAGEGTQYF. For the CDR3, the DNA is TGTGCCAGCAGCCAAGAAGTTTGGGCGGGAGAAGGGACGCAGTATTTT. The chain combines TRBV4-2 with TRBJ2-3; 7 bases line up with TRBD2. This CDR3 contains 16 residues. After removal of 0 bases from V and 9 bases from J, the junction contained 12 bases not matched to a gene. The germline CDR1 and CDR2 sequences are LGHNA and YNFKEQ.

This clonotype occurred a few times. The chain recombines TRBV6-1 with TRBJ2-7; D perhaps matches TRBD2 (5 bases). Between the trimmed V and J ends, which lost 6 bases and 0 bases, there was a span of 9 bases. The germline V gene has CDR1 MNHNS and CDR2 SASEGT. The length of the CDR3 is 13 residues. This chain's CDR3 is CASRPTSSYEQYF. CDR3 coding DNA: TGTGCCAGCAGGCCCACTAGCTCCTACGAGCAGTACTTC.

There are a few counts of this clonotype. The chain combines TRBV27 with TRBJ2-7, with TRBD2 matching over 10 bases. The germline V gene has CDR1 MNHEY and CDR2 SMNVEV (reference sequence). V lost 2 bases to trimming and J lost 1 base; unmatched junction nucleotides: 2. The CDR3 covers 15 residues. CDR3: CASSLGTSESYEQYF. The CDR3 DNA reads as TGTGCCAGCAGTTTAGGGACTAGCGAGTCCTACGAGCAGTACTTC.

Here the CDR3 DNA reads TGTGCCAGCAGTGAAGCGCCAGGGTTGAACATTCAGTACTTC. Protein sequence: CASSEAPGLNIQYF. The chain couples TRBV2 to TRBJ2-4; tentatively, D is TRBD1 (5 bases). CDR1 and CDR2 (germline): SNHLY, FYNNEI. CDR3 length: 14 amino acids. Trimming removed 0 bases from V and 7 bases from J, with 10 bases in between.

This clonotype was counted only a few times. The chain couples TRBV5-1 to TRBJ2-7, with D possibly being TRBD1 or TRBD2 (5 bases each). The CDR3 is 14 amino acids. The ends were cut back, 3 bases at V and 3 bases at J, with 13 bases in the middle. Per germline, CDR1 SGHRS and CDR2 YFSETQ. CDR3 region: CASSWGRADYEQYF. The CDR3 nucleotides read TGCGCCAGCAGCTGGGGACGGGCAGACTACGAGCAGTACTTC.

This clonotype was observed a few times. This chain connects TRBV10-3 to TRBJ2-2; TRBD2 agrees at 15 bases. Per the germline V gene, CDR1 is ENHRY and CDR2 is SYGVKD. Trimming cost V 3 bases and J 4 bases; bases outside gene matches: 6. The CDR3 runs 18 residues. CDR3 DNA: TGTGCCATCAGTGACCCCGGACTAGCGGGAGGGCTCACCGGGGAGCTGTTTTTT. Translated, it gives CAISDPGLAGGLTGELFF.

The chain couples TRBV2 to TRBJ1-1; possible D gene TRBD1, 6 bases. Germline V gives CDR1 SNHLY, CDR2 FYNNEI. CDR3 length equals 13 residues. V was shortened by 9 bases and J by 2 bases, with 13 bases between the two germline ends. CDR3 bases: TGTGCCAGTTCTACAGGGTACAACACTGAAGCTTTCTTT. Protein product: CASSTGYNTEAFF.

This clonotype has a count of ten or more. The chain joins TRBV9 to TRBJ2-7, with TRBD2 as a possible D gene (7 bases). Trimming shortened V by 0 bases and J by 3 bases, and 13 bases separated the two germline ends. The CDR3 covers 15 residues. CDR1 is SGDLS, CDR2 YYNGEE, per germline. The CDR3 reads CASSVGGGGLYEQYF. The DNA of the CDR3 is TGTGCCAGCAGCGTAGGAGGGGGGGGCCTCTACGAGCAGTACTTC.

The genes are TRBV5-4 and TRBJ2-2; TRBD1 matches 7 bases. The CDR3 length is 16 residues. Trimming cost V 1 base and J 5 bases; bases outside gene matches: 8. CDR1 and CDR2 from the germline V gene are SGHNT and YYREEE (reference sequence). CDR3 DNA: TGTGCCAGCAGCTTGCTGGCACAGGGGTGGACCGGGGAGCTGTTTTTT. Translating gives CASSLLAQGWTGELFF. Using reference TRBV5-4 and TRBJ2-2 for the parts outside the CDR3, the full variable domain is ETGVTQSPTHLIKTRGQQVTLRCSSQSGHNTVSWYQQALGQGPQFIFQYYREEENGRGNFPPRFSGLQFPNYSSELNVNALELDDSALYLCASSLLAQGWTGELFFGEGSRLTVL.

The chain recombines TRBV28 with TRBJ2-2, with TRBD1 as a possible D gene (6 bases). Trimming pared 2 bases from V and 5 bases from J, leaving 9 bases between. CDR1 is MDHEN and CDR2 is SYDVKM in the germline V gene. This CDR3 is 14 amino acids long. CDR3 in amino acids: CASSLQGITGELFF. CDR3 in DNA: TGTGCCAGCAGTTTACAGGGGATAACCGGGGAGCTGTTTTTT.

This clonotype was seen only a few times. At one boundary the junction diverges from the germline segment, which might be a read error. V usage is TRBV7-7 and J usage is TRBJ2-1; 7 bases agree with TRBD2. CDR1 is SSHAT, CDR2 FNYEAQ, per germline (reference sequence). This CDR3 spans 15 amino acids. The CDR3 is CASSLTREAWNEQFF. CDR3 DNA sequence: TGTGCTAGCAGCTTAACTCGGGAGGCTTGGAATGAGCAGTTCTTC.

Details on this clonotype: A read error may account for a junction end that differs from germline. The genes are TRBV14 and TRBJ1-1; D is possibly TRBD1 (5 bases). This CDR3 has 15 residues. Germline V lookup: CDR1 SGHDN, CDR2 FVKESK. In DNA, the CDR3 is TGTGCCAGCAGCCAACTTGGACAAATGAACACAGAAGCTTTCTTT. Protein product: CASSQLGQMNTEAFF.

In its sample, this clonotype was seen a few times. The J gene is TRBJ2-7, the V gene TRBV7-9; D may be TRBD1 (5 bases). Germline-derived CDR1 and CDR2 are SEHNR and FQNEAQ (reference sequence). CDR3 length equals 14 residues. V was clipped by 4 bases and J by 2 bases, with 12 bases between them. The CDR3 spells CASSSRDSTYEQYF. The CDR3 nucleotides read TGTGCCAGCAGCTCCAGGGATAGCACCTACGAGCAGTACTTC.

This clonotype appeared many times. The chain joins TRBV4-1 to TRBJ2-3; no firm D call. V was pared by 5 bases and J by 4 bases, with 13 bases between. Per the germline V gene, CDR1 is MGHRA and CDR2 is YSYEKL. This CDR3 is 14 amino acids long. CDR3 sequence (DNA): TGCGCCAGCAGCTTTTCAGGCAGTCCAGATACGCAGTATTTT. It codes for CASSFSGSPDTQYF.

The V gene is TRBV11-2, the J gene TRBJ2-1; D is tentatively TRBD1 or TRBD2 (6 bases each). The germline V and J ends were trimmed by 4 bases and 0 bases, with 22 bases remaining between them. CDR1 is SGHAT and CDR2 is FQNNGV in the germline V gene. The CDR3 has 19 amino acids. For the CDR3, the DNA is TGTGCCAGCAGCTCGGGGGACGGGACACGACCGGGCTCCTACAATGAGCAGTTCTTC. Encoded protein: CASSSGDGTRPGSYNEQFF. The full variable domain, completed using reference TRBV11-2 and TRBJ2-1, is EAGVAQSPRYKIIEKRQSVAFWCNPISGHATLYWYQQILGQGPKLLIQFQNNGVVDDSQLPKDRFSAERLKGVDSTLKIQPAKLEDSAVYLCASSSGDGTRPGSYNEQFFGPGTRLTVL.

This clonotype was observed a handful of times. This rearrangement joins TRBV6-2 or TRBV6-3 to TRBJ1-5; weak D call: TRBD1 (5 bases). Germline loops: CDR1 MNHEY, CDR2 SVGEGT. The CDR3 has 15 residues. The germline V and J ends were trimmed by 2 bases and 2 bases, with 10 bases remaining between them. The CDR3 DNA reads as TGTGCCAGCAGTTACAAGGGGATAGGCAATCAGCCCCAGCATTTT. This translates into CASSYKGIGNQPQHF.